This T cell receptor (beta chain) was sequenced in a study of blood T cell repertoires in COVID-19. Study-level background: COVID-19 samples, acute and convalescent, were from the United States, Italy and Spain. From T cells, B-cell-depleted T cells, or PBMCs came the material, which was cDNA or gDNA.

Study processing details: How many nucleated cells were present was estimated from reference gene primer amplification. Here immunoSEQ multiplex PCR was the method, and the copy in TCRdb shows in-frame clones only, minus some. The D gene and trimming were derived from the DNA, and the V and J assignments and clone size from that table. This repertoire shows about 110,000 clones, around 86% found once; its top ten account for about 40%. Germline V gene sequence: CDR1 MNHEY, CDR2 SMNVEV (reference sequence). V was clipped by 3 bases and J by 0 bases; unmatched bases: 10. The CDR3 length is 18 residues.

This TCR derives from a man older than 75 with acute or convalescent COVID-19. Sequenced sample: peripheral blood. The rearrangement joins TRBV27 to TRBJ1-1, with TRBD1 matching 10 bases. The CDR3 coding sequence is TGTGCCAGCAGTTTGGGGGGACAGGGGACGTTTTTGAACACTGAAGCTTTCTTT. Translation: CASSLGGQGTFLNTEAFF.